Below are 22 T cell receptor beta chains sequenced from a single sample in a study of cytomegalovirus exposure and HLA in healthy donors. The PCR contained 60 Vbeta and 13 Jbeta primers. Sequencing was performed with immunoSEQ multiplex PCR; in TCRdb, only in-frame clones are kept and a portion is missing. The table for this sample gives 200,000 to 250,000 clones. Sequencing was done on a sample of PBMCs. The receptors come from a woman between 25 and 40 years old in good health and CMV-seropositive.

V and J are TRBV5-6 and TRBJ2-6, with 8 bases lining up with TRBD1. The length of the CDR3 is 14 residues. V lost 6 bases, J lost 2 bases, and 1 base stayed unmatched. Looked up from germline, CDR1 is SGHDT and CDR2 is YYEEEE. The CDR3 loop reads CASIRGPGANVLTF. The CDR3, as DNA: TGTGCCAGCATCAGGGGGCCTGGGGCCAACGTCCTGACTTTC.

The V and J genes are TRBV5-1 and TRBJ2-1; 13 bases are shared with TRBD2. The V segment lost 1 base and the J segment 1 base; nucleotides outside the gene matches: 2. Germline V gene lookup returns CDR1 SGHRS and CDR2 YFSETQ. The CDR3 runs 17 residues. CDR3 coding DNA: TGCGCCAGCAGCTTGCGGACTAGCGGGGGTTCCTACAATGAGCAGTTCTTC. Protein sequence: CASSLRTSGGSYNEQFF.

V gene TRBV6-5 combines with J gene TRBJ2-7, with 13 bases fitting TRBD2. V shed 6 bases, J shed 4 bases, and the junction held 3 bases outside the gene matches. CDR3 length: 14 residues. Germline CDR1 reads MNHEY; CDR2 reads SVGAGI. CDR3 region: CASRGLAGIYEQYF. CDR3 DNA sequence: TGTGCCAGCAGGGGACTAGCGGGGATATACGAGCAGTACTTC.

The chain joins TRBV28 to TRBJ1-1, with D maybe TRBD1 (5 bases). The CDR3 length is 17 residues. The V gene's germline CDR1 is MDHEN and CDR2 SYDVKM. The V end lost 0 bases, the J end lost 5 bases, and 19 bases lay between the germline ends. CDR3 in DNA: TGTGCCAGCAGTTTATGGCAGGGCGGGGGAGTGAGGACTGAAGCTTTCTTT. This translates into CASSLWQGGGVRTEAFF.

Worth noting for this clone: At one boundary the junction diverges from the germline segment, which might be a read error. The V call is TRBV5-1, the J call TRBJ1-1; D possibly corresponds to TRBD1 (5 bases). The CDR3 spans 12 residues. CDR1 SGHRS and CDR2 YFSETQ come from the germline V gene. The CDR3 spells CASGGFETEALF. CDR3 nucleotide sequence: TGCGCCAGCGGGGGGTTCGAAACTGAAGCTCTCTTT.

The V and J genes are TRBV4-2 and TRBJ1-2; 9 bases are shared with TRBD1. After removal of 3 bases from V and 14 bases from J, the junction contained 19 bases not matched to a gene. The CDR3 length is 16 residues. Germline lookup yields CDR1 LGHNA and CDR2 YNFKEQ. DNA of the CDR3: TGTGCCAGCAGCCACACAGCACGAAGGGACAGGGATGGTGGGACCTTC. Translating it yields CASSHTARRDRDGGTF.

V is TRBV30 and J is TRBJ1-2; TRBD1 might be the D (5 bases). The CDR3 extends over 14 amino acids. V lost 3 bases and J 7 bases, leaving 18 bases between the germline ends. Germline V gene lookup returns CDR1 GTSNPN and CDR2 SVGIG (reference sequence). DNA of the CDR3: TGTGCCTGGAGCCAGACCGCAGGGCGAATTGGCTACACCTTC. Amino acid sequence: CAWSQTAGRIGYTF.

The J gene is TRBJ2-5, the V gene TRBV2, with D possibly TRBD1 on 6 matching bases. CDR3 length: 13 residues. The V end lost 7 bases, the J end lost 3 bases, and 12 bases lay between the germline ends. CDR1 SNHLY and CDR2 FYNNEI come from the germline V gene. DNA for the CDR3: TGTGCCAGCACCCAACAGGGTGAAGAGACCCAGTACTTC. As protein: CASTQQGEETQYF. Supplemented by reference TRBV2 and TRBJ2-5, the full variable domain reads EPEVTQTPSHQVTQMGQEVILRCVPISNHLYFYWYRQILGQKVEFLVSFYNNEISEKSEIFDDQFSVERPDGSNFTLKIRSTKLEDSAMYFCASTQQGEETQYFGPGTRLLVL.

This chain joins TRBV28 and TRBJ1-2, with D perhaps matching TRBD1 (6 bases). The germline V gene has CDR1 MDHEN and CDR2 SYDVKM. The CDR3 runs 14 residues. V lost 3 bases, J lost 4 bases, and 12 bases lay in between. CDR3 bases: TGTGCCAGCAGTTTCTCAGGGGCCGGCTATGGCTACACCTTC. It codes for CASSFSGAGYGYTF.

This chain joins TRBV19 and TRBJ1-6; the D is unclear. Trimming stripped 2 bases from V and 6 bases from J, with 5 bases between. This CDR3 has 13 residues. Germline CDR1 LNHDA, CDR2 SQIVND (reference sequence). The CDR3 sequence: CASSINSNSPLHF. CDR3 coding DNA: TGTGCCAGTAGTATAAACAGTAATTCACCCCTCCACTTT.

The CDR3 DNA is TGTGCCAGCAGCTTGGGTAGCGGGGGGTTATACGAGCAGTACTTC. Its protein product is CASSLGSGGLYEQYF. The chain employs TRBV5-4 and TRBJ2-7; 10 bases line up with TRBD2. The germline V gene encodes CDR1 SGHNT and CDR2 YYREEE (reference sequence). The V gene end was trimmed by 0 bases and the J gene end by 4 bases; junction bases not matched to a gene: 4. CDR3 length: 15 amino acids.

The chain joins TRBV10-3 to TRBJ2-1; D may be TRBD2 (6 bases). The ends were cut back, 10 bases at V and 6 bases at J, with 16 bases in the middle. CDR1 ENHRY and CDR2 SYGVKD come from the germline V gene. This CDR3 has 13 amino acids. The CDR3 spells CATLGLEGNEQFF. In DNA form, the CDR3 reads TGTGCCACCCTGGGACTTGAGGGCAATGAGCAGTTCTTC.

The J gene is TRBJ2-1, the V gene TRBV29-1, with 7 bases lining up with TRBD1. In germline, CDR1 is SQVTM, CDR2 ANQGSEA. V dropped 7 bases and J dropped 5; count of bases not matched to a gene: 8. CDR3 length: 13 amino acids. CDR3 bases: TGCAGCGCGACAGGGACAGCTCACAATGAGCAGTTCTTC. Residues: CSATGTAHNEQFF.

The chain carries TRBV4-3 and TRBJ2-7, with 8 bases aligning to TRBD2. The CDR3 is made up of 14 amino acids. From germline, CDR1 is LGHNA and CDR2 YSLEER. The ends lost 2 bases at V and 7 bases at J; junction bases unmatched: 7. DNA of the CDR3: TGCGCCAGCAGCCAAAGGCTAGCGGGTTGGGAGCAGTACTTC. Its translation is CASSQRLAGWEQYF.

V gene TRBV10-3 combines with J gene TRBJ2-1; the match to TRBD1 covers 10 bases. J was trimmed by 5 bases and V by 7 bases; bases with no gene match: 8. CDR3 length: 15 residues. Germline-derived CDR1 and CDR2 are ENHRY and SYGVKD. CDR3 sequence: CAINDPGQGNNEQFF. CDR3 coding DNA: TGTGCCATCAACGACCCGGGACAGGGGAACAATGAGCAGTTCTTC.

The chain links TRBV2 to TRBJ2-1; D remains ambiguous. Germline loops: CDR1 SNHLY, CDR2 FYNNEI. The CDR3 consists of 11 residues. Trimming took 9 bases from V and 6 from J, leaving 9 bases between them. The CDR3 nucleotides are TGTGCCAGGACTCGTTTCAATGAGCAGTTCTTC. Translated, it gives CARTRFNEQFF.

CDR3 in DNA: TGTGCCAGAAGCACGGGACTAGCGGGAGGGCCTCGTTACGAGCAGTACTTC. Amino acids: CARSTGLAGGPRYEQYF. The chain uses TRBV7-5 and TRBJ2-7; TRBD2, the table's D call, lacks a check against the DNA. TRBV7-5 is a listed pseudogene. The CDR3 spans 17 residues.

The CDR3 protein is CASSSDRGNQPQHF. In DNA form, the CDR3 reads TGTGCCAGCAGTTCGGACAGGGGCAATCAGCCCCAGCATTTT. The rearrangement joins TRBV6-5 to TRBJ1-5, with 8 bases identical to TRBD1. This CDR3 region has 14 residues. V gave up 4 bases and J gave up 2 bases; unmatched junction bases: 1. CDR1 is MNHEY and CDR2 is SVGAGI in the germline V gene.

The V and J genes are TRBV30 and TRBJ2-1; D possibly corresponds to TRBD2 (5 bases). The germline V gene has CDR1 GTSNPN and CDR2 SVGIG (reference sequence). With 0 bases removed from V and 6 bases from J, the gap between germline ends came to 15 bases. The CDR3 covers 15 residues. CDR3 loop: CAWSVGWESVNEQFF. The CDR3 DNA reads TGTGCCTGGAGTGTAGGGTGGGAGAGTGTCAATGAGCAGTTCTTC.

CDR3 bases: TGTGCCAAAGGGGGGACAGGGGAAGGTCAGCCCCAGCATTTT. It encodes CAKGGTGEGQPQHF. The chain combines TRBV6-1 with TRBJ1-5; 10 bases line up with TRBD1. Trimming at V came to 10 bases and at J to 6 bases, leaving 9 bases not matched to a gene. Germline V gene data show CDR1 as MNHNS and CDR2 as SASEGT. CDR3 size: 14 residues.

The rearrangement joins TRBV5-5 to TRBJ1-4, with D uncertain. The germline CDR1 and CDR2 sequences are SGHKS and YYEKEE (reference sequence). CDR3 length: 14 residues. Deletions cut 4 bases from V and 4 bases from J, with 11 bases between. CDR3 coding DNA: TGTGCCAGCAGCCTGACGGGAGATAATGAAAAACTGTTTTTT. Protein product: CASSLTGDNEKLFF.

The rearrangement uses TRBV6-1 and TRBJ2-5; D call uncertain. The V gene's germline CDR1 is MNHNS and CDR2 SASEGT. V was shortened by 7 bases and J by 5 bases, with 14 bases between the two germline ends. This CDR3 is 13 amino acids long. CDR3 loop: CASILNPGETQYF. CDR3 coding DNA: TGTGCCAGCATACTAAATCCCGGGGAGACCCAGTACTTC.